The TCR beta chain under discussion was sequenced for a study of T cell responses to AZD1222 COVID-19 vaccine. Study results and limitations: There were mostly white British donors and more females than males, and clonal diversity was possibly underestimated. Dominant at 160-218 and 743-854, vaccine-associated CD4 TCRs also spanned spike. Repertoire sampling happened only post peak T cell response. Seropositivity was recorded at baseline in only a handful of AZD1222 recipients.

The data were produced by immunoSEQ multiplex PCR, yet TCRdb's version contains in-frame clones alone and is incomplete. The repertoire holds around 95,000 clones, with approximately 90% as singletons. V was cut by 1 base and J by 0 bases, with 21 bases left in between. Looked up from germline, CDR1 is LGHDT and CDR2 is YNNKEL (reference sequence). CDR3 length: 19 residues. As for this clone: Its antigen is unknown.

The clonotype comes from an adult in good health. The J gene is TRBJ1-1, the V gene TRBV3-1 (or the pseudogene TRBV3-2), with D unresolved. Specimen: peripheral blood, collected on day 0 of AZD1222 vaccination. This CDR3 is CASSQVPERSAVMNTEAFF. The CDR3 nucleotides read TGTGCCAGCAGCCAAGTACCGGAGAGGTCTGCGGTTATGAACACTGAAGCTTTCTTT.